The 27 T cell receptor beta chains below come from one sample, sequenced in a study of regulatory T cells in long-lasting Graves disease. Building the TCR beta libraries relied on iRepertoire HTBI primers, and CDR3 regions underwent Arm-PCR. In TCRdb, the multiplex PCR reads were re-called with MiXCR into one record per CDR3 protein. In the table there are about 310,000 distinct CDR3 sequences, around 21% of which are singletons. Time point reported: persistent/refractory GD, antithyroid drugs over 5 years with positive TRAb. Following extraction of RNA from PBMCs, that RNA was used to make the TCR library. Sequences were derived from peripheral blood mononuclear cells (PBMCs), sampled when the disease was refractory, from a patient treated with antithyroid drugs. The source is a female donor with Graves disease.

The sample holds many counts of this clonotype. The J gene is TRBJ2-5, the V gene TRBV28, with 8 bases aligning to TRBD2. V lost 3 bases and J lost 5; bases outside the gene matches: 5. CDR1 and CDR2 (germline): MDHEN, SYDVKM. CDR3 length equals 14 residues. The CDR3 loop reads CASSFRGGGETQYF. The DNA of the CDR3 is TGTGCCAGCAGTTTCAGGGGCGGGGGGGAGACCCAGTACTTC.

In DNA form, the CDR3 reads TGTGCCAGCAGCCTGGACACAAACTACGAGCAGTACTTC. It encodes CASSLDTNYEQYF. The chain employs TRBV7-9 and TRBJ2-7, with D maybe TRBD1 (5 bases). Germline CDR1 and CDR2: SEHNR and FQNEAQ (reference sequence). The CDR3 has 13 residues. V dropped 5 bases and J dropped 3 bases, with 11 bases sitting between them. Variable domain in full (rest from reference TRBV7-9 and TRBJ2-7): DTGVSQNPRHKITKRGQNVTFRCDPISEHNRLYWYRQTLGQGPEFLTYFQNEAQLEKSRLLSDRFSAERPKGSFSTLEIQRTEQGDSAMYLCASSLDTNYEQYFGPGTRLTVT.

The V and J genes are TRBV2 and TRBJ2-2, with 7 bases fitting TRBD2. Unmatched junction bases numbered 5, after V lost 7 bases and J lost 3 bases. The germline V gene has CDR1 SNHLY and CDR2 FYNNEI. The CDR3 covers 14 residues. The CDR3 sequence: CASTLAGDTGELFF. As DNA, the CDR3 is TGTGCCAGCACACTCGCGGGAGACACCGGGGAGCTGTTTTTT.

V usage is TRBV20-1 and J usage is TRBJ1-6, with 7 bases identical to TRBD1. This CDR3 contains 17 residues. V lost 1 base and J lost 0; bases outside the gene matches: 6. Germline lookup yields CDR1 DFQATT and CDR2 SNEGSKA (reference sequence). The CDR3 DNA is TGCAGTGCTAGAGGGGGACAGCTCAGCTCCTATAATTCACCCCTCCACTTT. Protein: CSARGGQLSSYNSPLHF.

This clonotype was found a few times. CDR3 nucleotide sequence: TGTGCCAGCTCACCAGATCCTAGCGGCTACGAGCAGTACTTC. Amino acids: CASSPDPSGYEQYF. The chain links TRBV18 to TRBJ2-7; 7 nucleotides agree with TRBD2. J was trimmed by 3 bases and V by 2 bases; bases with no gene match: 4. The CDR3 loop spans 14 amino acids. Germline lookup yields CDR1 KGHSH and CDR2 LQKENI.

This clonotype was recorded a few times. This chain links TRBV27 with TRBJ2-2, with D perhaps being TRBD1 or TRBD2 (5 bases each). Germline-derived CDR1 and CDR2 are MNHEY and SMNVEV (reference sequence). CDR3 length: 14 amino acids. V lost 3 bases and J 4 bases, leaving 9 bases between the germline ends. The CDR3 spells CASSFPGGTGELFF. CDR3 nucleotides: TGTGCCAGCAGTTTCCCTGGGGGCACCGGGGAGCTGTTTTTT.

The chain is built from TRBV7-9 and TRBJ1-1; 7 positions match TRBD1. The length of the CDR3 is 14 residues. Per germline, CDR1 SEHNR and CDR2 FQNEAQ (reference sequence). The V segment lost 7 bases and the J segment 7 bases; nucleotides outside the gene matches: 12. As DNA, the CDR3 is TGTGCCAGCACTCGACAGGGAGGGTCGTATGAAGCTTTCTTT. Residues: CASTRQGGSYEAFF.

This clonotype was counted at least ten times. CDR3 in amino acids: CASSNGVVYGYTF. The CDR3 DNA sequence: TGTGCCAGCAGTAACGGGGTTGTCTATGGCTACACCTTC. The V and J genes are TRBV28 and TRBJ1-2; the D is unclear. The germline V gene has CDR1 MDHEN and CDR2 SYDVKM. This CDR3 comprises 13 residues. Trimming left V 5 bases short and J 4 bases short, with 11 bases between.

The chain is built from TRBV27 and TRBJ2-1, with no clear D. This CDR3 spans 13 amino acids. Germline CDR1 and CDR2: MNHEY and SMNVEV (reference sequence). Between the trimmed V and J ends, which lost 2 bases and 8 bases, there was a span of 10 bases. Here the CDR3 reads CASSLDSVHEQFF. As DNA, the CDR3 is TGTGCCAGCAGTTTAGATTCAGTCCATGAGCAGTTCTTC.

The chain couples TRBV11-2 to TRBJ1-1; D is ambiguous. V gave up 5 bases and J gave up 2 bases, with 12 bases separating them. CDR1 is SGHAT, CDR2 FQNNGV, per germline. The CDR3 is made up of 14 amino acids. CDR3 sequence reads: CASSPISVNTEAFF. The DNA of the CDR3 is TGTGCCAGCAGCCCCATAAGTGTTAACACTGAAGCTTTCTTT. Based on the CDR3 plus reference TRBV11-2 and TRBJ1-1, the full variable domain is EAGVAQSPRYKIIEKRQSVAFWCNPISGHATLYWYQQILGQGPKLLIQFQNNGVVDDSQLPKDRFSAERLKGVDSTLKIQPAKLEDSAVYLCASSPISVNTEAFFGQGTRLTVV.

The chain employs TRBV5-1 and TRBJ2-6; the D is unclear. CDR1 is SGHRS and CDR2 is YFSETQ in the germline V gene. Trimming stripped 0 bases from V and 2 bases from J, with 9 bases between. The CDR3 is 16 residues long. CDR3 nucleotide sequence: TGCGCCAGCAGCTTGGACGGCAGCCCTGGGGCCAACGTCCTGACTTTC. It specifies CASSLDGSPGANVLTF.

This clonotype appeared a few times. This chain links TRBV7-3 with TRBJ2-6; D might be TRBD2 (5 bases). The CDR3 spans 15 residues. The V end lost 2 bases, the J end lost 4 bases, and 9 bases lay between the germline ends. The V gene's germline CDR1 is SGHTA and CDR2 FQGTGA. The CDR3 nucleotides read TGTGCCAGCAGCTTAGACGGGGTCGGGGCCAACGTCCTGACTTTC. Amino acid sequence: CASSLDGVGANVLTF.

The chain recombines TRBV7-2 with TRBJ2-2; no definite D call. V lost 5 bases, J lost 3 bases, and 10 bases lay in between. Germline V gene data show CDR1 as SGHTA and CDR2 as FQGNSA. This CDR3 is built from 14 residues. CDR3 protein: CASSLWAYTGELFF. As DNA, the CDR3 is TGTGCCAGCAGCCTCTGGGCCTACACCGGGGAGCTGTTTTTT.

In this sample, this clonotype turned up many times. The chain is built from TRBV7-8 and TRBJ2-7; 8 nucleotides match TRBD1. V trimming: 3 bases; J trimming: 1 base; junction bases outside the gene matches: 5. This CDR3 is built from 15 residues. The germline V gene encodes CDR1 SGHVS and CDR2 FQNEAQ. The CDR3 region has the DNA TGTGCCAGCAGCTTGTTAGGACAGGGATCCTACGAGCAGTACTTC. The encoded protein is CASSLLGQGSYEQYF.

This clonotype was seen repeatedly, ten times or more. The gene calls are TRBV5-5 and TRBJ1-2; no clear D gene. Germline CDR1 reads SGHKS; CDR2 reads YYEKEE (reference sequence). CDR3 length: 13 residues. Trimming removed 0 bases from V and 2 bases from J, with 5 bases in between. This CDR3 is CASSLGYNYGYTF. In DNA form, the CDR3 reads TGTGCCAGCAGCTTGGGATACAACTATGGCTACACCTTC. The full variable domain, in which reference TRBV5-5 and TRBJ1-2 provide the parts outside the CDR3, is DAGVTQSPTHLIKTRGQQVTLRCSPISGHKSVSWYQQVLGQGPQFIFQYYEKEERGRGNFPDRFSARQFPNYSSELNVNALLLGDSALYLCASSLGYNYGYTFGSGTRLTVV.

This clonotype was observed many times. V usage is TRBV6-2 or TRBV6-3 and J usage is TRBJ1-1, with 8 nucleotides matching TRBD1. V trimming: 8 bases; J trimming: 3 bases; junction bases outside the gene matches: 5. Germline V gives CDR1 MNHEY, CDR2 SVGEGT. There are 13 residues in the CDR3. This CDR3 reads CASAIQGDTEAFF. For the CDR3, the DNA is TGTGCCAGCGCAATACAGGGGGACACTGAAGCTTTCTTT.

The table lists this clonotype with a few counts. The chain joins TRBV20-1 to TRBJ1-2; 12 bases line up with TRBD1. J lost 5 bases, V lost 0 bases, and 7 bases had no gene match. Germline V lookup: CDR1 DFQATT, CDR2 SNEGSKA (reference sequence). The CDR3 runs 16 residues. CDR3 protein: CSARDRDRGPGYGYTF. CDR3 sequence (DNA): TGCAGTGCTAGAGACCGGGACAGGGGGCCAGGTTATGGCTACACCTTC.

Worth noting for this clonotype: Just one base apart from a much larger clone, this may be a read error. CDR3 sequence: CASSLPEARGTSYEQYF. The CDR3 bases are TGCGCCAGCAGCTTGCCTGAGGCTAGGGGGACCTCCTACGAGCAGTACTTC. The chain is built from TRBV5-1 and TRBJ2-7; D possibly corresponds to TRBD1 (6 bases). The germline CDR1 and CDR2 sequences are SGHRS and YFSETQ. Between the trimmed V and J ends, which lost 1 base and 0 bases, there was a span of 17 bases. The CDR3 sequence is 17 residues long. The full variable domain, rest sourced from reference TRBV5-1 and TRBJ2-7, is KAGVTQTPRYLIKTRGQQVTLSCSPISGHRSVSWYQQTPGQGLQFLFEYFSETQRNKGNFPGRFSGRQFSNSRSEMNVSTLELGDSALYLCASSLPEARGTSYEQYFGPGTRLTVT.

The rearrangement joins TRBV27 to TRBJ2-1; D gene ambiguous. This CDR3 has 13 residues. Germline V gene data show CDR1 as MNHEY and CDR2 as SMNVEV (reference sequence). The V gene lost 2 bases and the J gene lost 2 bases, with 4 bases spanning the gap. CDR3 loop: CASSLGAYNEQFF. For the CDR3, the DNA is TGTGCCAGCAGTTTAGGGGCCTACAATGAGCAGTTCTTC.

This CDR3 reads CASSPGGALTEAFF. The CDR3 coding sequence is TGTGCCAGCTCTCCCGGGGGGGCGCTTACTGAAGCTTTCTTT. The chain couples TRBV18 to TRBJ1-1; maybe TRBD1 (6 bases). The CDR3 is 14 amino acids. Germline loops: CDR1 KGHSH, CDR2 LQKENI. V was pared by 6 bases and J by 5 bases, with 16 bases between.

This clonotype has at least ten counts. This chain connects TRBV2 to TRBJ1-1; TRBD1 matches 7 bases. This CDR3 is built from 14 residues. Unmatched junction bases numbered 11, after V lost 7 bases and J lost 6 bases. Germline V gene sequence: CDR1 SNHLY, CDR2 FYNNEI. The CDR3 DNA sequence: TGTGCCAGCACTATATTACAGGGGAGGGCTGAAGCTTTCTTT. Protein: CASTILQGRAEAFF.

The sample holds many counts of this clonotype. V usage is TRBV6-1 and J usage is TRBJ1-5; possibly TRBD1 for D (6 bases). The CDR3 is 14 amino acids. Germline assignment: CDR1 MNHNS and CDR2 SASEGT. The germline V and J ends were trimmed by 8 bases and 4 bases, with 15 bases remaining between them. For the CDR3, the DNA is TGTGCCAGCGGGGGCACAGTGCTGAATCAGCCCCAGCATTTT. Protein: CASGGTVLNQPQHF.

This clonotype was observed a handful of times. This sequence joins TRBV7-2 and TRBJ1-1, with unresolved D. V was shortened by 5 bases and J by 5 bases, with 15 bases between the two germline ends. CDR3 length: 14 residues. CDR1 and CDR2 from the germline V gene are SGHTA and FQGNSA. CDR3 in amino acids: CASSGPASNTEAFF. Here the CDR3 DNA reads TGTGCCAGCAGCGGCCCGGCATCAAATACTGAAGCTTTCTTT.

There are a few counts of this clonotype. CDR3 sequence reads: CASSAGPISNQPQHF. CDR3 nucleotides: TGTGCCAGCAGTGCTGGACCGATTAGCAATCAGCCCCAGCATTTT. J is TRBJ1-5 and V is TRBV9, with unresolved D. The CDR3 length is 15 residues. Between the trimmed V and J ends, which lost 5 bases and 0 bases, there was a span of 12 bases. CDR1 SGDLS and CDR2 YYNGEE come from the germline V gene. The full variable domain, rest sourced from reference TRBV9 and TRBJ1-5, is DSGVTQTPKHLITATGQRVTLRCSPRSGDLSVYWYQQSLDQGLQFLIQYYNGEERAKGNILERFSAQQFPDLHSELNLSSLELGDSALYFCASSAGPISNQPQHFGDGTRLSIL.

About this clonotype: One end of the junction does not line up with germline, which may come from a read error. The chain recombines TRBV27 with TRBJ2-5, with 7 bases aligning to TRBD2. Per the germline V gene, CDR1 is MNHEY and CDR2 is SMNVEV (reference sequence). CDR3 length: 13 amino acids. CDR3 nucleotide sequence: TGTGCCAGCATTTTAATAGGGAGGGGGACCCAGTACTTC. This translates into CASILIGRGTQYF.

This clonotype was picked up many times. The chain carries TRBV28 and TRBJ1-2; 9 nucleotides match TRBD1. This CDR3 is built from 15 residues. The V gene end was trimmed by 6 bases and the J gene end by 8 bases; junction bases not matched to a gene: 13. CDR1 is MDHEN, CDR2 SYDVKM, per germline. The CDR3 is CASSSGTGPLSGYTF. CDR3 nucleotides: TGTGCCAGCAGCTCCGGGACAGGGCCTCTTTCGGGCTACACCTTC.

The chain uses TRBV12-3 or TRBV12-4 and TRBJ2-4, with D tentatively TRBD2 (5 bases). The CDR3 length is 12 residues. V lost 6 bases to trimming and J lost 5 bases, with 8 bases between them. DNA for the CDR3: TGTGCCAGCAGCCGGACTGAAAACATTCAGTACTTC. It encodes CASSRTENIQYF.